This T cell receptor (beta chain) appears in the sequencing data of a study of cytomegalovirus exposure and HLA in healthy donors. Study outcomes and limitations: A few chains tied to CMV proved CMV antigen-specific in vitro.

Remarks on this clone: Its matching antigen is unknown.

The primer mix had 60 Vbeta and 13 Jbeta primers. Assay used: immunoSEQ multiplex PCR; TCRdb lists only in-frame clones, some missing. The profile covers roughly 130,000 clones, with 75% to 85% appearing a single time and 1% taken by the ten largest. Germline loops: CDR1 MNHNY, CDR2 SVGAGI (reference sequence). CDR3 length equals 13 residues. V gave up 8 bases and J gave up 7 bases, with 15 bases separating them. The chain uses TRBV6-6 and TRBJ1-5; weak D call: TRBD1 (5 bases). This TCR was sampled from a man aged 35 to 55 in good health and CMV-seronegative. Source material: PBMCs. The CDR3 DNA reads as TGTGCCAGCCGACAGACGGAAAAACAGCCCCAGCATTTT. Translated, it gives CASRQTEKQPQHF.